The present TCR beta chain was sequenced within a study of cytomegalovirus exposure and HLA in healthy donors. General study findings and limits: Most TCR beta V segments were productive about 87% or about 30% of the time in an earlier analysis. There were three CMV-associated chains whose specificity for CMV antigens was confirmed in vitro. Later examination showed HLA-associated TCR beta chains had greater clonal expansion than equally common others.

This PCR relied on a set of 60 Vbeta primers and 13 Jbeta primers. Measured with immunoSEQ multiplex PCR; TCRdb has only the in-frame clones, and not every one. This table holds approximately 190,000 clones, roughly 83% found once. Comment on this clone: Its antigen is currently unknown.

Germline CDR1 and CDR2: MDHEN and SYDVKM. CDR3 length: 14 amino acids. The ends were cut back, 9 bases at V and 2 bases at J, with 16 bases in the middle. The V and J genes are TRBV28 and TRBJ1-1; a possible D gene is TRBD1 (5 bases). The sequence came from a boy younger than 18 in good health and CMV-seronegative. The specimen was PBMCs. The CDR3 bases are TGTGCCAGTTCCATAGGGCGGACAAACACTGAAGCTTTCTTT. Translating gives CASSIGRTNTEAFF. The full variable domain, with the rest looked up from reference TRBV28 and TRBJ1-1, is DVKVTQSSRYLVKRTGEKVFLECVQDMDHENMFWYRQDPGLGLRLIYFSYDVKMKEKGDIPEGYSVSREKKERFSLILESASTNQTSMYLCASSIGRTNTEAFFGQGTRLTVV.